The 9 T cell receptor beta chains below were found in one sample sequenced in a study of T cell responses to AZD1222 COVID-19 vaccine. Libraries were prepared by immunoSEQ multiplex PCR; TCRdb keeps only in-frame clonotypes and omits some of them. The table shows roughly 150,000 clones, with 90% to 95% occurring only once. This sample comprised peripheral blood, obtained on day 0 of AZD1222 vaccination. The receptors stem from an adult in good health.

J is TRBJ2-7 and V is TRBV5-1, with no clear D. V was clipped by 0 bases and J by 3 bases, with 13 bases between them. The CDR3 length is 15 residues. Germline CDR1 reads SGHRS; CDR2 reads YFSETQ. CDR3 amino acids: CASSLAGGTNYEQYF. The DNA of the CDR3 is TGCGCCAGCAGCTTGGCCGGCGGAACCAACTACGAGCAGTACTTC.

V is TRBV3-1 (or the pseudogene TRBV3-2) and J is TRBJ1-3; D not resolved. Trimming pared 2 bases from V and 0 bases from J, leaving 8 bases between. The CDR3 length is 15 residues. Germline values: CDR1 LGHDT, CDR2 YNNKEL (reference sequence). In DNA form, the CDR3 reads TGTGCCAGCAGCCAACAACGGGACTCTGGAAACACCATATATTTT. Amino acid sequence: CASSQQRDSGNTIYF.

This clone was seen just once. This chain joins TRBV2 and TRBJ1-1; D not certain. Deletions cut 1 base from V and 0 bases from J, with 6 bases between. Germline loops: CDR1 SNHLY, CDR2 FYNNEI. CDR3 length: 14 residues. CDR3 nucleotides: TGTGCCAGCAGTGAAGGGGCACTGAACACTGAAGCTTTCTTT. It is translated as CASSEGALNTEAFF. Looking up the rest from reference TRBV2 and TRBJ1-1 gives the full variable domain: EPEVTQTPSHQVTQMGQEVILRCVPISNHLYFYWYRQILGQKVEFLVSFYNNEISEKSEIFDDQFSVERPDGSNFTLKIRSTKLEDSAMYFCASSEGALNTEAFFGQGTRLTVV.

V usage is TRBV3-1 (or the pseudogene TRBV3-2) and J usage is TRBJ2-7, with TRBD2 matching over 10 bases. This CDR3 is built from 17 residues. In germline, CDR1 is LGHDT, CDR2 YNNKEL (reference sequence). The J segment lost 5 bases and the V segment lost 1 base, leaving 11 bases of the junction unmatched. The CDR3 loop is CASSQGEPSGRYDEQYF. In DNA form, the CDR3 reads TGTGCCAGCAGCCAAGGGGAACCTAGCGGGAGATACGACGAGCAGTACTTC.

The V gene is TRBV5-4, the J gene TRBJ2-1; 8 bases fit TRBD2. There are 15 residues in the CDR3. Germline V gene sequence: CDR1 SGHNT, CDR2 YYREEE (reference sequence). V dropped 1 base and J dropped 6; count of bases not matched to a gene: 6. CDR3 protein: CASSLWLAGVNEQFF. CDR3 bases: TGTGCCAGCAGCTTGTGGCTAGCGGGCGTCAATGAGCAGTTCTTC.

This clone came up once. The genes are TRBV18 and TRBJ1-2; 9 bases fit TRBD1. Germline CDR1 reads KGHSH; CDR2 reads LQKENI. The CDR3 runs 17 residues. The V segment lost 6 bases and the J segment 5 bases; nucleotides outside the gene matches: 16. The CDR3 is CASSPLMGQGYGYGYTF. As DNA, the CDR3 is TGTGCCAGCTCCCCTCTCATGGGACAGGGATACGGTTATGGCTACACCTTC. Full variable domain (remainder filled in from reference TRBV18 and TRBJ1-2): NAGVMQNPRHLVRRRGQEARLRCSPMKGHSHVYWYRQLPEEGLKFMVYLQKENIIDESGMPKERFSAEFPKEGPSILRIQQVVRGDSAAYFCASSPLMGQGYGYGYTFGSGTRLTVV.

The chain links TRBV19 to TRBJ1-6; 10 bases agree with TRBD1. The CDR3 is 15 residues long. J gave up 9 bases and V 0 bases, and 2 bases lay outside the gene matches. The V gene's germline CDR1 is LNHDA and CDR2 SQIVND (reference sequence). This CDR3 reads CASSIDWTGGSPLHF. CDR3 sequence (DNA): TGTGCCAGTAGTATAGACTGGACAGGGGGTTCACCCCTCCACTTT.

CDR3 protein: CASSLRGQGGADTDTQYF. The CDR3 DNA is TGTGCCAGCAGTCTCCGGGGCCAGGGAGGCGCTGACACAGATACGCAGTATTTT. V and J are TRBV11-2 and TRBJ2-3, with D possibly being TRBD2 (6 bases). The CDR3 has 18 residues. Trimming removed 6 bases from V and 2 bases from J, with 24 bases in between. Germline CDR1 reads SGHAT; CDR2 reads FQNNGV.

The CDR3 sequence is CASSQQGYGYTF. In DNA, the CDR3 is TGTGCCAGCAGCCAACAGGGTTATGGCTACACCTTC. The V gene is TRBV12-3 or TRBV12-4, the J gene TRBJ1-2; possible D gene TRBD1, 6 bases. Trimming cost V 6 bases and J 5 bases, with 10 bases left between them. The CDR3 is 12 residues long.